What follows is one T cell receptor (beta chain) and its context. Its antigen target is currently unknown. Per-nucleotide qualities are absent, and no much larger clonotype sits a single base away. The CDR3 sequence holds 16 residues, the cysteine and phenylalanine included. The CDR3 DNA has 48 bases and is translated from base 1. The germline V gene provides CDR1 SGHTA and CDR2 FQGNSA. The trim is 0 bases for V and 0 bases for J, with a gap of 11 bases between the germline ends. This specimen belongs to a study of blood T cell repertoires in COVID-19 (dated by TCRdb to 2018 to 2020). General notes on the study: Samples from collaborators originated in the United States, Italy and Spain and spanned both the acute and convalescent phases of COVID-19. The material from the prospective study consisted of cDNA or gDNA derived from T cells, B-cell-depleted T cells, or PBMCs. Deeply sampled blood TCRbeta repertoires from subjects exposed to, actively infected with, or recovered from COVID-19 were included in the dataset. The repertoires were released in a freely available public database meant as a resource for research on the immune response to SARS-CoV-2. The samples were drawn from two sources: the first 160 participants of the ongoing ImmuneRACE study, and 1,000 to 1,500 subjects contributed by 6 global collaborators. A de-identified subject ID, COVID-19 status, age in years and sex were almost always included in the sample metadata. Where HLA class I and class II types were available, the types were taken from metadata supplied by the sample provider, not from assay-based typing. General study outcomes and caveats: Clinical and demographic metadata were provided uncurated, with the amount varying by source and participant.

Each collaborating institution followed its own protocols to collect whole blood in K2EDTA tubes. Collaborator samples were shipped for TCRbeta analysis as frozen whole blood, isolated PBMCs, or DNA extracted from either sample type. The immunoSEQ Assay, a bias-controlled multiplex PCR, was used to amplify TCRbeta CDR3 regions from genomic DNA. The published analysis was carried out like this. Within the assay, amplification of reference gene primers was used to estimate how many nucleated cells each sample contained. To quantify the absolute abundance of each unique TCRbeta CDR3 rearrangement, sequence reads were collapsed and filtered. For each sample, productive Simpson clonality was calculated as the square root of Simpson's diversity index over productive rearrangements. Held by TCRdb, this immuneACCESS table contains in-frame sequences only and omits some clones. Under half of the omission traces to an unresolved V gene where checked; the cause of the rest is unknown. V, J and clone size are those of that table, while D and trimming were read from the DNA. Present in this sample are about 160,000 clones, roughly 88% of which were seen just once. The ten largest make up roughly 9% of the sample.

Material for sequencing was peripheral blood. The chain employs TRBV7-2 and TRBJ1-1, and possibly TRBD1, on 5 matching bases. The sequence was collected from a woman older than 75 with active or convalescent COVID-19. The CDR3 protein: CASSLAGGVLNTEAFF. The bases read TGTGCCAGCAGCTTAGCGGGGGGGGTACTGAACACTGAAGCTTTCTTT.